The 23 T cell receptor beta chains presented below share a single source sample, sequenced in a study of shared clonotypes between healthy human individuals. Using immunoSEQ multiplex PCR, the repertoire was profiled, and TCRdb retains in-frame clones only, with some absent. Of about a million clones listed, roughly 80% are singletons. Sequencing input: memory CD4+ T cells sorted from blood. The subset denotes: CD45RA-negative fraction. All receptors come from a young man in good health.

The chain has TRBV5-1 and TRBJ1-6, with unresolved D. This CDR3 has 15 residues. Trimming cost V 4 bases and J 5 bases, with 13 bases left between them. CDR1 and CDR2 from the germline V gene are SGHRS and YFSETQ. CDR3 loop: CASSVVTANNSPLHF. CDR3 coding DNA: TGCGCCAGCAGCGTAGTCACAGCTAATAATTCACCCCTCCACTTT.

The rearrangement links TRBV20-1 to TRBJ1-1; D is perhaps TRBD1 (6 bases). Trimming cost V 3 bases and J 12 bases, with 14 bases left between them. The CDR3 covers 11 residues. The germline V gene has CDR1 DFQATT and CDR2 SNEGSKA (reference sequence). The CDR3 nucleotides are TGCAGTGCTAGTTCGGCAGGGGAGACTTTCTTT. Translating gives CSASSAGETFF.

This clone was observed a handful of times. Distinct nucleotide sequences in the sample also encode this CDR3. This chain connects TRBV5-4 to TRBJ1-4; a possible D gene is TRBD1 (6 bases). CDR1 is SGHNT and CDR2 is YYREEE in the germline V gene (reference sequence). This CDR3 is built from 14 residues. The V end lost 0 bases, the J end lost 5 bases, and 8 bases lay between the germline ends. The CDR3 is CASSLDRVNEKLFF. DNA of the CDR3: TGTGCCAGCAGCTTGGACAGGGTGAATGAAAAACTGTTTTTT.

This clone has only a few counts. V usage is TRBV2 and J usage is TRBJ2-5; unclear D gene. Germline values: CDR1 SNHLY, CDR2 FYNNEI. The V end was cut by 3 bases, the J end by 7 bases, with 6 bases between. This CDR3 has 11 residues. DNA for the CDR3: TGTGCCAGCAGTGATATGAGGACCCAGTACTTC. Translated: CASSDMRTQYF.

This clone was counted a single time. The sample has other DNA sequences that encode this CDR3 too. The gene calls are TRBV5-1 and TRBJ2-7, with D possibly being TRBD2 (5 bases). From germline, CDR1 is SGHRS and CDR2 YFSETQ. Between the trimmed V and J ends, which lost 1 base and 4 bases, there was a span of 9 bases. The length of the CDR3 is 13 residues. The CDR3 protein is CASSLSGPYEQYF. The CDR3 region has the DNA TGCGCCAGCAGCTTGAGCGGACCATACGAGCAGTACTTC. The full variable domain, completed using reference TRBV5-1 and TRBJ2-7, is KAGVTQTPRYLIKTRGQQVTLSCSPISGHRSVSWYQQTPGQGLQFLFEYFSETQRNKGNFPGRFSGRQFSNSRSEMNVSTLELGDSALYLCASSLSGPYEQYFGPGTRLTVT.

This chain joins TRBV7-6 and TRBJ2-7, with TRBD2 matching 7 bases. This CDR3 region has 12 residues. V lost 7 bases to trimming and J lost 6 bases; unmatched junction nucleotides: 6. CDR1 SGHVS and CDR2 FNYEAQ come from the germline V gene. The CDR3 nucleotides read TGTGCCAGCACCTCGGGGGGTGTCGAGCAGTACTTC. Translation gives CASTSGGVEQYF.

The V and J genes are TRBV27 and TRBJ1-4; tentative D call: TRBD1 (5 bases). V lost 6 bases and J lost 7, with 18 bases in between. Per germline, CDR1 MNHEY and CDR2 SMNVEV (reference sequence). The CDR3 consists of 15 residues. This CDR3 is CASSAEAGRFEKLFF. The CDR3 DNA follows: TGTGCCAGCAGCGCGGAGGCAGGGAGATTTGAAAAACTGTTTTTT.

The chain recombines TRBV5-6 with TRBJ1-2, with 9 bases that match TRBD1. There are 17 residues in the CDR3. V shed 0 bases, J shed 7 bases, and the junction held 13 bases outside the gene matches. Germline CDR1 is SGHDT and CDR2 is YYEEEE. Here the CDR3 reads CASSLVAGTGGRGGYTF. CDR3 coding DNA: TGTGCCAGCAGCTTGGTTGCGGGTACAGGGGGCCGGGGTGGCTACACCTTC.

This chain joins TRBV18 and TRBJ2-7; 8 bases line up with TRBD2. CDR1 and CDR2 (germline): KGHSH, LQKENI. The CDR3 runs to 13 residues. Trimming removed 3 bases from V and 6 bases from J; junction bases left unmatched: 4. CDR3 protein: CASSPLGRAEQYF. In DNA form, the CDR3 reads TGTGCCAGCTCACCTCTCGGGAGGGCCGAGCAGTACTTC. The entire variable domain, with the rest obtained from reference TRBV18 and TRBJ2-7, is as follows: NAGVMQNPRHLVRRRGQEARLRCSPMKGHSHVYWYRQLPEEGLKFMVYLQKENIIDESGMPKERFSAEFPKEGPSILRIQQVVRGDSAAYFCASSPLGRAEQYFGPGTRLTVT.

This chain connects TRBV5-1 to TRBJ1-3; weak D call: TRBD1 (6 bases). V dropped 4 bases and J dropped 0 bases, with 8 bases sitting between them. Germline CDR1 and CDR2: SGHRS and YFSETQ. The CDR3 sequence is 14 residues long. The chain's CDR3 is CASSKGGSGNTIYF. In DNA form, the CDR3 reads TGCGCCAGCAGCAAGGGGGGCTCTGGAAACACCATATATTTT.

Only one count was recorded for this clone. V usage is TRBV7-2 and J usage is TRBJ2-3, with D tentatively TRBD2 (5 bases). The CDR3 runs 15 residues. Germline values: CDR1 SGHTA, CDR2 FQGNSA. V dropped 1 base and J dropped 1 base, with 9 bases sitting between them. The CDR3 DNA follows: TGTGCCAGCAGCTTAGAAGGTAGCGGCACAGATACGCAGTATTTT. This codes for CASSLEGSGTDTQYF.

The chain employs TRBV4-1 and TRBJ2-4; D possibly corresponds to TRBD2 (6 bases). Germline V gene sequence: CDR1 MGHRA, CDR2 YSYEKL. The CDR3 has 13 residues. V lost 5 bases to trimming and J lost 7 bases, with 12 bases between them. CDR3 sequence reads: CASSGGTFNIQYF. Here the CDR3 DNA reads TGCGCCAGCAGCGGGGGGACTTTTAACATTCAGTACTTC.

The chain carries TRBV7-2 and TRBJ2-3; D remains ambiguous. Trimming stripped 0 bases from V and 4 bases from J, with 5 bases between. The CDR3 sequence is 13 residues long. Germline CDR1 is SGHTA and CDR2 is FQGNSA. CDR3 nucleotide sequence: TGTGCCAGCAGCTTAGCGAGCCCAGATACGCAGTATTTT. Its translation: CASSLASPDTQYF.

The V call is TRBV9, the J call TRBJ2-1; tentatively, D is TRBD2 (5 bases). There are 16 residues in the CDR3. The V end was cut by 0 bases, the J end by 0 bases, with 10 bases between. Germline CDR1 SGDLS, CDR2 YYNGEE. The CDR3: CASSVGSGTSYNEQFF. The CDR3 nucleotides are TGTGCCAGCAGCGTAGGTTCGGGAACCTCCTACAATGAGCAGTTCTTC.

This clone has a single count. The rearrangement joins TRBV9 to TRBJ2-2; D gene unclear. V lost 0 bases and J 4 bases, leaving 16 bases between the germline ends. CDR3 length equals 17 residues. Looked up from germline, CDR1 is SGDLS and CDR2 is YYNGEE. The chain's CDR3 is CASSVDPWGPSTGELFF. The CDR3 region has the DNA TGTGCCAGCAGCGTAGATCCGTGGGGTCCCTCCACCGGGGAGCTGTTTTTT.

This clone was picked up a small number of times. This rearrangement joins TRBV28 to TRBJ2-7, with 8 bases aligning to TRBD2. Germline assignment: CDR1 MDHEN and CDR2 SYDVKM. Trimming took 2 bases from V and 5 from J; bases not matched to a gene: 8. The CDR3 spans 15 residues. The DNA of the CDR3 is TGTGCCAGCAGTTTACCCCCGGGGGGGCGTGACGAGCAGTACTTC. This codes for CASSLPPGGRDEQYF.

This clone occurred once. The V gene is TRBV6-1, the J gene TRBJ2-5, with 10 bases lining up with TRBD1. This CDR3 has 15 residues. Per germline, CDR1 MNHNS and CDR2 SASEGT. Germline trimming cut 6 bases from V and 0 bases from J; bases unmatched to any gene: 4. CDR3 amino acids: CASRTGGADQETQYF. Written as DNA, the CDR3 is TGTGCCAGCAGGACAGGGGGCGCAGACCAAGAGACCCAGTACTTC.

This chain connects TRBV6-1 to TRBJ1-5; TRBD1 matches 9 bases. CDR1 is MNHNS and CDR2 is SASEGT in the germline V gene. CDR3 length: 16 amino acids. Trimming took 3 bases from V and 4 from J; bases not matched to a gene: 7. This CDR3 is CASSDWAGTGNQPQHF. The CDR3 DNA follows: TGTGCCAGCAGTGATTGGGCCGGGACAGGGAATCAGCCCCAGCATTTT.

This chain joins TRBV5-1 and TRBJ2-5, with 8 positions matching TRBD2. Germline V gives CDR1 SGHRS, CDR2 YFSETQ. The CDR3 extends over 15 amino acids. The ends lost 4 bases at V and 1 base at J; junction bases unmatched: 6. The CDR3 DNA follows: TGCGCCAGCAGCCTCGGGACTAGGCTCCAAGAGACCCAGTACTTC. Protein: CASSLGTRLQETQYF.

This rearrangement joins TRBV5-4 to TRBJ2-6; no clear D gene. CDR3 length: 13 amino acids. V lost 9 bases and J 0 bases, leaving 7 bases between the germline ends. Per germline, CDR1 SGHNT and CDR2 YYREEE (reference sequence). CDR3 nucleotide sequence: TGTGCCACCGGCCTCTCTGGGGCCAACGTCCTGACTTTC. Translation gives CATGLSGANVLTF.

The chain links TRBV5-1 to TRBJ1-3; D ambiguous. The V end lost 0 bases, the J end lost 3 bases, and 10 bases lay between the germline ends. The CDR3 runs to 15 residues. The germline V gene has CDR1 SGHRS and CDR2 YFSETQ. The CDR3 DNA sequence: TGCGCCAGCAGCTTGGACACGTCGCTTGGAAACACCATATATTTT. Translation: CASSLDTSLGNTIYF.

V usage is TRBV9 and J usage is TRBJ2-5; TRBD2 matches 7 bases. Trimming at V came to 2 bases and at J to 5 bases, leaving 9 bases not matched to a gene. The CDR3 sequence is 15 residues long. Germline CDR1 reads SGDLS; CDR2 reads YYNGEE. The CDR3 nucleotides are TGTGCCAGCAGCGTGAGCGGGGATAGACCGGAGACCCAGTACTTC. Translating it yields CASSVSGDRPETQYF.

The J gene is TRBJ2-3, the V gene TRBV30, with no clear D. This CDR3 comprises 11 residues. Germline CDR1 is GTSNPN and CDR2 is SVGIG (reference sequence). The V and J ends lost 8 bases and 3 bases respectively, with 9 bases between them. The CDR3 bases are TGTGCCACGACATGGACAGATACGCAGTATTTT. Translating it yields CATTWTDTQYF.